The TCR beta chain described here comes from a study of PD-L1 blockade in urothelial cancer. This table comes from immunoSEQ multiplex PCR, and its TCRdb copy is limited to in-frame clones, with some not included. This repertoire shows 85,000 to 90,000 clones, 90% found once; its top ten account for roughly a tenth. Findings of the study overall: TCR clonality was measured in pretreatment peripheral blood. Clonality below the median predicted better survival.

V lost 0 bases, J lost 5 bases, and 4 bases stayed unmatched. Looked up from germline, CDR1 is SGHRS and CDR2 is YFSETQ. The CDR3 spans 14 residues. As for this clone: Its target is unknown.

Sequences were derived from PBMCs, sampled around atezolizumab (anti-PD-L1) treatment. The source of this sequence is a man aged 55 to 70 with urothelial cancer. The chain is built from TRBV5-1 and TRBJ2-7; TRBD2 agrees at 8 bases. CDR3 in DNA: TGCGCCAGCAGCTTGGTTGGACTAGCCCACGAGCAGTACTTC. The encoded protein is CASSLVGLAHEQYF.